Below, 23 T cell receptor beta chains from the same sample are listed, as sequenced in a study of monozygotic twins with inflammatory bowel disease. TCRdb re-called the 5' RACE reads, yielding one record per CDR3 amino acid sequence without DNA. The table for this sample gives a few hundred thousand distinct CDR3 sequences. The source material was blood. Every receptor here comes from a human donor with ulcerative colitis or Crohn's disease, or a healthy co-twin of an affected twin (not recorded which).

The rearrangement links TRBV7-2 to TRBJ1-1; absent DNA, TCRdb's TRBD1 call cannot be checked. The germline gives CDR1 SGHTA, CDR2 FQGNSA. The CDR3 loop spans 13 amino acids. The CDR3 loop reads CASSPRDRIGAFF.

The gene calls are TRBV5-1 and TRBJ2-1; TCRdb proposes TRBD1, but this gene call is untestable without DNA. From germline, CDR1 is SGHRS and CDR2 YFSETQ. This CDR3 comprises 15 residues. The CDR3 loop is CASSFGTGSYNEQFF. The full variable domain, rest sourced from reference TRBV5-1 and TRBJ2-1, is KAGVTQTPRYLIKTRGQQVTLSCSPISGHRSVSWYQQTPGQGLQFLFEYFSETQRNKGNFPGRFSGRQFSNSRSEMNVSTLELGDSALYLCASSFGTGSYNEQFFGPGTRLTVL.

The chain joins TRBV9 to TRBJ2-5; the D call of TRBD1 rests on TCRdb alone, since no DNA is present to check it. CDR1 SGDLS and CDR2 YYNGEE come from the germline V gene. The CDR3 totals 14 residues. CDR3 amino acids: CASSKAGVSETQYF.

This chain connects TRBV29-1 to TRBJ2-7. Germline V gene data show CDR1 as SQVTM and CDR2 as ANQGSEA. The CDR3 is 11 residues long. The CDR3 sequence: CSVGFSYEQYF.

The chain uses TRBV5-1 and TRBJ2-1. Germline V lookup: CDR1 SGHRS, CDR2 YFSETQ. The CDR3 is 13 amino acids. CDR3 sequence: CASSLRLRNEQFF.

J is TRBJ1-4 and V is TRBV9; absent DNA, TCRdb's TRBD1 call cannot be checked. The CDR3 loop spans 15 amino acids. Germline V gene data show CDR1 as SGDLS and CDR2 as YYNGEE. CDR3 amino acids: CASSRGTGTNEKLFF.

This rearrangement joins TRBV13 to TRBJ2-3. CDR3 length equals 13 residues. The germline V gene encodes CDR1 PRHDT and CDR2 FYEKMQ (reference sequence). The CDR3 loop reads CASSLDQADTQYF.

The chain recombines TRBV18 with TRBJ2-3. Germline CDR1 reads KGHSH; CDR2 reads LQKENI. The CDR3 has 14 amino acids. CDR3 amino acids: CASSPIVGTDTQYF. The full variable domain, with the rest looked up from reference TRBV18 and TRBJ2-3, is NAGVMQNPRHLVRRRGQEARLRCSPMKGHSHVYWYRQLPEEGLKFMVYLQKENIIDESGMPKERFSAEFPKEGPSILRIQQVVRGDSAAYFCASSPIVGTDTQYFGPGTRLTVL.

The genes are TRBV24-1 and TRBJ2-3; without DNA, the TCRdb call of TRBD2 cannot be checked. The CDR3 contains 18 residues. Germline V CDR1 and CDR2: KGHDR, SFDVKD. The CDR3 here is CATSDRLGLAGRTDTQYF.

The chain employs TRBV20-1 and TRBJ1-6; TCRdb's D gene call, TRBD1, goes unchecked for lack of DNA. The CDR3 runs 15 residues. Germline CDR1 DFQATT, CDR2 SNEGSKA (reference sequence). Here the CDR3 reads CSASLMDRDNSPLHF.

This chain uses TRBV27 with TRBJ2-7; TCRdb picks TRBD1, but there is no DNA to check that call. The CDR3 is 14 amino acids. Germline V gene data show CDR1 as MNHEY and CDR2 as SMNVEV (reference sequence). The CDR3 reads CASRILGALNEQYF.

This chain joins TRBV29-1 and TRBJ1-1. CDR3 length: 11 amino acids. The germline V gene has CDR1 SQVTM and CDR2 ANQGSEA. CDR3 loop: CSLLLNTEAFF.

The chain has TRBV7-2 and TRBJ1-6. The CDR3 is 16 amino acids. CDR1 SGHTA and CDR2 FQGNSA come from the germline V gene. CDR3 sequence reads: CASSLFWGWGNSPLHF. The full variable domain, rest sourced from reference TRBV7-2 and TRBJ1-6, is GAGVSQSPSNKVTEKGKDVELRCDPISGHTALYWYRQSLGQGLEFLIYFQGNSAPDKSGLPSDRFSAERTGGSVSTLTIQRTQQEDSAVYLCASSLFWGWGNSPLHFGNGTRLTVT.

The chain joins TRBV3-1 to TRBJ2-7; with no DNA, the TCRdb D assignment of TRBD2 cannot be verified. The CDR3 runs to 15 residues. Germline-derived CDR1 and CDR2 are LGHDT and YNNKEL (reference sequence). CDR3 region: CASSQDTSGGEWQHF.

The genes are TRBV11-2 and TRBJ2-7. This CDR3 spans 13 amino acids. From germline, CDR1 is SGHAT and CDR2 FQNNGV. The CDR3 loop is CASSLVITYEQYF.

The rearrangement links TRBV7-9 to TRBJ2-1. In germline, CDR1 is SEHNR, CDR2 FQNEAQ (reference sequence). This CDR3 is 15 amino acids long. CDR3 region: CASSLGNGPYNEQFF. Looking up the rest from reference TRBV7-9 and TRBJ2-1 gives the full variable domain: DTGVSQNPRHKITKRGQNVTFRCDPISEHNRLYWYRQTLGQGPEFLTYFQNEAQLEKSRLLSDRFSAERPKGSFSTLEIQRTEQGDSAMYLCASSLGNGPYNEQFFGPGTRLTVL.

This rearrangement joins TRBV7-7 to TRBJ2-2; TCRdb picks TRBD1, but there is no DNA to check that call. Germline V gives CDR1 SSHAT, CDR2 FNYEAQ (reference sequence). This CDR3 comprises 16 residues. Here the CDR3 reads CASSLDGQTNTGELFF.

The chain's CDR3 is CASSSPPGVHRAF. The chain combines TRBV12-3 or TRBV12-4 with TRBJ2-7; TCRdb designates TRBD1, a call that cannot be tested without DNA. This CDR3 spans 13 amino acids.

V gene TRBV12-3 or TRBV12-4 combines with J gene TRBJ1-5. The CDR3 is 14 amino acids. CDR3 in amino acids: CASSFRIGNQPQHF.

The V call is TRBV29-1, the J call TRBJ2-2; no DNA is available, so the TRBD1 call from TCRdb remains unchecked. The CDR3 sequence is 14 residues long. Germline V CDR1 and CDR2: SQVTM, ANQGSEA. CDR3: CSVVTGDYTGELFF.

V usage is TRBV25-1 and J usage is TRBJ2-3; TCRdb selects TRBD1, and the lack of DNA leaves this call unchecked. Germline CDR1 reads MGHDK; CDR2 reads SYGVNS. This CDR3 has 17 amino acids. CDR3: CASSAYNRDQSTDTQYF. The full variable domain, with the rest looked up from reference TRBV25-1 and TRBJ2-3, is EADIYQTPRYLVIGTGKKITLECSQTMGHDKMYWYQQDPGMELHLIHYSYGVNSTEKGDLSSESTVSRIRTEHFPLTLESARPSHTSQYLCASSAYNRDQSTDTQYFGPGTRLTVL.

V is TRBV5-1 and J is TRBJ2-1; TCRdb indicates TRBD2, and absent DNA this call remains unverified. This CDR3 spans 14 amino acids. CDR1 and CDR2 (germline): SGHRS, YFSETQ. The CDR3 loop reads CASSFPGGDNEQFF.

The genes are TRBV18 and TRBJ2-5; TCRdb names TRBD2, which stays unverified in the absence of DNA. The CDR3 is 16 amino acids. In germline, CDR1 is KGHSH, CDR2 LQKENI. CDR3 residues: CASSPPKPAGQETQYF.